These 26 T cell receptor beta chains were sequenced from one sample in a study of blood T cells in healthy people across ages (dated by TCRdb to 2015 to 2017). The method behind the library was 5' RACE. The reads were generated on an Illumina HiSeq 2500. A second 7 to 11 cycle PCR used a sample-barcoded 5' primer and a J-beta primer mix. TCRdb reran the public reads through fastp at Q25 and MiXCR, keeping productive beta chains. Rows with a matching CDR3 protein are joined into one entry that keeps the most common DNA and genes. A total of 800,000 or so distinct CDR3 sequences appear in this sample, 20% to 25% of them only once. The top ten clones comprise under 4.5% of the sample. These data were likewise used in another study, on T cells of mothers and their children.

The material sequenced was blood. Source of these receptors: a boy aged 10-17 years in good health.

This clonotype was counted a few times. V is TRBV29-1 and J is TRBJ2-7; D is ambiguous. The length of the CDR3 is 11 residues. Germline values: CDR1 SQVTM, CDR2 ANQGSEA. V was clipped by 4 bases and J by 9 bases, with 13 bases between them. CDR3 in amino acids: CSVGTVLGQYF. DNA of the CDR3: TGCAGCGTTGGGACGGTCCTCGGGCAGTACTTC.

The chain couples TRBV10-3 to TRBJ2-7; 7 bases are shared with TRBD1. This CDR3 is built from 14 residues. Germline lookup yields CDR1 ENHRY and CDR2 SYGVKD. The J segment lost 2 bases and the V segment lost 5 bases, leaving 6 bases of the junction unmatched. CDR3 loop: CAISNRDSTYEQYF. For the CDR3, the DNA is TGTGCCATCAGTAACCGGGACAGTACCTACGAGCAGTACTTC.

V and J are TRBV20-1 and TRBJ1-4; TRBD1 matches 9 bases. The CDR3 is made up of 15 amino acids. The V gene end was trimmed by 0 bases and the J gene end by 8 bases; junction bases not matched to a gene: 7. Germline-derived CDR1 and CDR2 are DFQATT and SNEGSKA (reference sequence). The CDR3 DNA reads TGCAGTGCTAGAGAGGGGGGGACAGGGTCAGAAAAACTGTTTTTT. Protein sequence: CSAREGGTGSEKLFF.

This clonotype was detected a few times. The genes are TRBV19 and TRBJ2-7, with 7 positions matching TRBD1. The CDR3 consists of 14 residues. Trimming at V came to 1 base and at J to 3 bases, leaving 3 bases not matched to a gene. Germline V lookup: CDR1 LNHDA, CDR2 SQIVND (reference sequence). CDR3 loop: CASSIVGQSYEQYF. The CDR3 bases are TGTGCCAGTAGTATAGTGGGACAGAGCTACGAGCAGTACTTC.

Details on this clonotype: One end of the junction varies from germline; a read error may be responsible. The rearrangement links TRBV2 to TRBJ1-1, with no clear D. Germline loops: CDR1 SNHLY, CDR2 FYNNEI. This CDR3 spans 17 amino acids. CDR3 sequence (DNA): TGTGCCAGCAGTGAAGCCGTCGCCCCCACCGGGCACACCGAAGCTTTCTTT. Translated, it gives CASSEAVAPTGHTEAFF.

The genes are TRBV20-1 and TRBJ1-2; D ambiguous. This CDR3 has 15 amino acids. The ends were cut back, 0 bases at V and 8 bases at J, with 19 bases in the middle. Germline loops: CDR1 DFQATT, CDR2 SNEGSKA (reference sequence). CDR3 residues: CSARDPYKSGEGYTF. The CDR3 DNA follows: TGCAGTGCTAGAGACCCTTACAAGAGTGGTGAGGGCTACACCTTC.

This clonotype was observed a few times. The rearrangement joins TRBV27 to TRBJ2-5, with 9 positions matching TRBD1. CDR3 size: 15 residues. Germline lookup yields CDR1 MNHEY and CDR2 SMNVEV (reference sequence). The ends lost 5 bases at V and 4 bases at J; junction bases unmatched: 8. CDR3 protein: CASSADRGFGETQYF. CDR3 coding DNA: TGTGCCAGCAGTGCCGACAGGGGGTTCGGAGAGACCCAGTACTTC.

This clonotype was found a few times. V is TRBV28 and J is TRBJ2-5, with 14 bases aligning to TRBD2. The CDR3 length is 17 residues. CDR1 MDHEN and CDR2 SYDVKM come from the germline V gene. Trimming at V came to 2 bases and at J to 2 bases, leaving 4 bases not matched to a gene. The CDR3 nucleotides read TGTGCCAGCAGTTTAACGGGGACTAGCGGGGGACAAGAGACCCAGTACTTC. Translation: CASSLTGTSGGQETQYF.

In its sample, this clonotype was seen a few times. This CDR3 is CSVEPRAKGGEQYF. The CDR3 nucleotides read TGCAGCGTTGAACCGCGGGCTAAGGGAGGCGAGCAGTACTTC. V gene TRBV29-1 combines with J gene TRBJ2-7; perhaps TRBD2 as D (6 bases). Per the germline V gene, CDR1 is SQVTM and CDR2 is ANQGSEA. CDR3 length: 14 residues. Trimming removed 2 bases from V and 6 bases from J, with 17 bases in between.

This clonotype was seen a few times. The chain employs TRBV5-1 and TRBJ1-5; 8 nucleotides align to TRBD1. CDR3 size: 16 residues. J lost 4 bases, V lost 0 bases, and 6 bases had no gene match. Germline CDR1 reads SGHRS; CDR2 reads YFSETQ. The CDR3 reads CASSLESGGSNQPQHF. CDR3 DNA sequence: TGCGCCAGCAGCTTGGAGTCAGGGGGCTCGAATCAGCCCCAGCATTTT.

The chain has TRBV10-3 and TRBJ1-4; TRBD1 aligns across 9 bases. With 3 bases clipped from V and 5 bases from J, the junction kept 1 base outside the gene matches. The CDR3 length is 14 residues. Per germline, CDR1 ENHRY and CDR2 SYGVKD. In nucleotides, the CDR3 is TGTGCCATCAGTGACGGACAGGGGAATGAAAAACTGTTTTTT. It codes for CAISDGQGNEKLFF.

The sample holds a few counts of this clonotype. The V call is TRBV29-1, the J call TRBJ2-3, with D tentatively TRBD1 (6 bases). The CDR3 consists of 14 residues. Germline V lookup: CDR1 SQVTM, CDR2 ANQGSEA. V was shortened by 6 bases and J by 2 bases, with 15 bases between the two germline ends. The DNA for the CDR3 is TGCAGCGTAGGATCGCAGGGGTTCACAGATACGCAGTATTTT. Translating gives CSVGSQGFTDTQYF.

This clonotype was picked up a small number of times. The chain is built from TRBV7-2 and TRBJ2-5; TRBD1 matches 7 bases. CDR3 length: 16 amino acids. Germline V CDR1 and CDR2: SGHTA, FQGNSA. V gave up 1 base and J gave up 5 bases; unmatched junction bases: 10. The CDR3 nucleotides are TGTGCCAGCAGCTTAGTAGGGGGCCCCCTCTCGGAGACCCAGTACTTC. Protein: CASSLVGGPLSETQYF.

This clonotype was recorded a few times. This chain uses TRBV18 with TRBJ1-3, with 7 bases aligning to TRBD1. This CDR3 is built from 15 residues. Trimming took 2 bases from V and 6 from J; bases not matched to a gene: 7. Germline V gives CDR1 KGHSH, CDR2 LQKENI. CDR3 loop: CASSPSSGTANTIYF. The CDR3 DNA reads TGTGCCAGCTCACCATCGTCAGGGACAGCAAACACCATATATTTT.

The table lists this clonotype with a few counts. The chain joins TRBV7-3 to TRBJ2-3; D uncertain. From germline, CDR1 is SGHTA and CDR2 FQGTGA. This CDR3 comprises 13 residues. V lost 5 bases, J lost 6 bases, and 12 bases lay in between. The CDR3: CASSQNIGDTQYF. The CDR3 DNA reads TGTGCCAGCAGCCAGAACATAGGGGATACGCAGTATTTT.

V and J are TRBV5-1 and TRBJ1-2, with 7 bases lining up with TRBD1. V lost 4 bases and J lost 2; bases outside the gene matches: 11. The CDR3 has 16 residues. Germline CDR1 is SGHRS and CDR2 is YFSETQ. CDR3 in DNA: TGCGCCAGCAGCGTGAATTCGGGACAGACGAACTATGGCTACACCTTC. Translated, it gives CASSVNSGQTNYGYTF.

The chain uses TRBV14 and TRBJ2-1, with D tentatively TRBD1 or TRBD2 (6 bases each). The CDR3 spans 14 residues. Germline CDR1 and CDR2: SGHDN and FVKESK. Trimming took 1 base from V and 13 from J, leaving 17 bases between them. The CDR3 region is CASSQGGGRIFQFF. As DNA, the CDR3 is TGTGCCAGCAGCCAAGGTGGGGGGCGTATTTTCCAGTTCTTC.

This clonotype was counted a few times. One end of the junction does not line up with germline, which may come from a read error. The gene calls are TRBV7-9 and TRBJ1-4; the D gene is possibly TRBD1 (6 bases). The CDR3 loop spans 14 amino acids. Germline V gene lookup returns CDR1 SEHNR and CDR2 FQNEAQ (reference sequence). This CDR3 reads CASSGDRTSEKLFF. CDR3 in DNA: TGTGCCAGCAGCGGAGACAGGACTAGTGAAAAACTGTTTTTT.

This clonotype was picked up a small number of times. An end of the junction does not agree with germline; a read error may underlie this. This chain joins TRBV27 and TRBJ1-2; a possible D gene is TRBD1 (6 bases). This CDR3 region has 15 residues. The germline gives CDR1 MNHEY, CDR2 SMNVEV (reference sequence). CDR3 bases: TGTGCCAGCAGTTTTTACCAGGGGTCGGACTATGGCTACACTTTC. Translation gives CASSFYQGSDYGYTF.

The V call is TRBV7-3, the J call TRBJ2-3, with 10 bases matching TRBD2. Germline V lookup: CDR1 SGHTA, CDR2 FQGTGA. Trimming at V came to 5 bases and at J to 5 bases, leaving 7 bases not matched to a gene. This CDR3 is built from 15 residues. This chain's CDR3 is CASSTSGRALDTQYF. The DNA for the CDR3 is TGTGCCAGCAGCACCAGCGGGAGGGCCCTAGATACGCAGTATTTT.

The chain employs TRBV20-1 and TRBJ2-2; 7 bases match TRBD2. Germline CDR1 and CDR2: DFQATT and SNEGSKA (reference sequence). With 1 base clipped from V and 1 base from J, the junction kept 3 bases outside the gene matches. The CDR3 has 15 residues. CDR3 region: CSARVGGGNTGELFF. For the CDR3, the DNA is TGCAGTGCTAGAGTAGGCGGGGGGAACACCGGGGAGCTGTTTTTT.

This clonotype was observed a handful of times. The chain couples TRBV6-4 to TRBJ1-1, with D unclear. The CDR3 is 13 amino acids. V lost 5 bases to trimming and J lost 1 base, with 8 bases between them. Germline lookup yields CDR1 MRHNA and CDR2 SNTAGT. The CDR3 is CASSTTPNTEAFF. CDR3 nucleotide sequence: TGTGCCAGCAGTACAACACCGAACACTGAAGCTTTCTTT.

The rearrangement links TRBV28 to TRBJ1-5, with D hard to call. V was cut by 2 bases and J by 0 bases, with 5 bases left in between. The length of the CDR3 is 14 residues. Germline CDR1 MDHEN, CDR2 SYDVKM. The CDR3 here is CASSLPSSNQPQHF. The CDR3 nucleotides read TGTGCCAGCAGTTTACCTTCTAGCAATCAGCCCCAGCATTTT.

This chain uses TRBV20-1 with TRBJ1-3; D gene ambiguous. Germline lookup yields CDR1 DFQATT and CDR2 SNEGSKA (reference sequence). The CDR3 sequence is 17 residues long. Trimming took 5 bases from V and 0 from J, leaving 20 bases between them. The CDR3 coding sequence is TGCAGTGCTCCCGATGAGGCAGGTCGAAGCTCTGGAAACACCATATATTTT. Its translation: CSAPDEAGRSSGNTIYF.

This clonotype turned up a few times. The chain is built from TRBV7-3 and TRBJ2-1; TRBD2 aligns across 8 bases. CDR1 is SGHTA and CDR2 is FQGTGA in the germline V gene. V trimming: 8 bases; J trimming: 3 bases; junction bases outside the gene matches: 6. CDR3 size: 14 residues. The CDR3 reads CASGAGEIYNEQFF. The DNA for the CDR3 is TGTGCCAGCGGAGCGGGAGAAATCTACAATGAGCAGTTCTTC.

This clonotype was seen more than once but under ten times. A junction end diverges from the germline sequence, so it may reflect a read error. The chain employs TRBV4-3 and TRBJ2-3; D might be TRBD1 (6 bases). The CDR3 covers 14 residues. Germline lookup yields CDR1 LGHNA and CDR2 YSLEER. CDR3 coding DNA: TGCGCCAGCAGCTTTAATAGCAGGACAGATACACAGTATTTT. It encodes CASSFNSRTDTQYF.